This T cell receptor (beta chain) originates from a study of shared clonotypes between healthy human individuals. The overall study: Per donor, three plates held CD4 naive cells, three held CD4 memory, two held CD8 naive and one held CD8 memory.

Everyone who donated was a Caucasian adult who lived in Nashville, Tennessee. Profiled with immunoSEQ multiplex PCR; TCRdb holds only in-frame clones, not every one. The table shows under 1,100,000 clones, with 70% to 80% occurring only once. V gave up 2 bases and J gave up 0 bases, with 8 bases separating them. CDR3 length: 15 residues. Germline V gene sequence: CDR1 ENHRY, CDR2 SYGVKD. This receptor was obtained from a man younger than 35 in good health. Some clones in this sample may be carry-over from other donors' samples. Sequenced: memory CD4+ T cells from PBMCs. Subset described: CD45RA-negative fraction. The V gene is TRBV10-3, the J gene TRBJ1-3, with D uncertain. Written as DNA, the CDR3 is TGTGCCATCAGTGAGGCGGACGGCTCTGGAAACACCATATATTTT. As protein: CAISEADGSGNTIYF.